This is a list of T cell receptor beta chains from one sample in a study of cytomegalovirus exposure and HLA in healthy donors. Sequencing was performed with immunoSEQ multiplex PCR; in TCRdb, only in-frame clones are kept and a portion is missing. The sample shows 55,000 to 80,000 clones, 65% to 70% of them seen only once. Source material: PBMCs. Receptors were obtained from a woman in her 30s in good health and CMV-seronegative. Both conserved end residues are trimmed from each CDR3. The order of the fields is clone size, V gene, CDR3 protein. Clone size appears in some rows only: once, few, many, or a class for an expanded clone.

NA	TRBV2	ASSEDRGRGGYT
few	TRBV4-2	ASSQPRAGQETQY
NA	TRBV10-2	ATRTITDTQY
NA	TRBV13	ASSDGGIAGARSSYNEQF
NA	TRBV29-1	SVEDPSGAGNEQF
NA	TRBV6-8	ASSPSQRGDSNEQF
once	TRBV27	ASSSGQGFQPQH
NA	TRBV6-5	ASSYSENKNIQY
few	TRBV2	ASSAGTGGLEAF
few	TRBV18	ASSLGGQGMVGYT
once	TRBV9	ASSPRQGAPTEAF
NA	TRBV30	AWTDRGRLYEQY
NA	TRBV7-8	ASSQNYNSPLH
few	TRBV18	ASSPRYGGEFSGNTIY
NA	TRBV28	ASSLYGTDTMNTEAF
NA	TRBV6-1	ASYWLAGADTQY
NA	TRBV2	ASSETGGSDTGELF
once	TRBV30	AWTTQGSSGYT
few	TRBV6-1	ASMRASSYNSPLH
once	TRBV27	ASSFQGGNYGYT
NA	TRBV5-1	ASSLSQVSYGYT
NA	TRBV12-5	ASGFSTSGGFSSYNEQF
NA	TRBV4-3	ASSQEMGGLLDVRN
NA	TRBV4-1	ASSQATGKTAYEQY
NA	TRBV7-9	SSSSAGGKAF
NA	TRBV7-9	ASSSPGGSSPLH
NA	TRBV6-6	ASSLRQGGYEQF
few	TRBV6-6	ASREGTNQPQH
NA	TRBV11-3	ASSLRSGSSYNEQF
NA	TRBV30	AWRAGTGGYGYT
few	TRBV19	ASSIGNRGLGTEAF
NA	TRBV6-1	ASSEVGGRGQPQH
NA	TRBV6-6	ASSVRGNQPQH
NA	TRBV28	ASSLGRDYEQY
few	TRBV6-5	ASSLLGGGEQY
few	TRBV7-7	ASSFGSGGTDTQY
NA	TRBV5-1	ASSARGGAVNYGYT
few	TRBV7-6	ASSLGTGEEETQY
once	TRBV5-6	ASSLGGRGNSPLH
NA	TRBV5-5	ASSLEGYSNQPQH
NA	TRBV5-4	ASSSRTEMNTEAF
NA	TRBV20-1	SAVTGIEAF
NA	TRBV6-5	ASSYRGGRTEAF
NA	TRBV7-9	ASSPKALTSGVDNEQF
NA	TRBV5-5	ASSLRGVRGNTIY